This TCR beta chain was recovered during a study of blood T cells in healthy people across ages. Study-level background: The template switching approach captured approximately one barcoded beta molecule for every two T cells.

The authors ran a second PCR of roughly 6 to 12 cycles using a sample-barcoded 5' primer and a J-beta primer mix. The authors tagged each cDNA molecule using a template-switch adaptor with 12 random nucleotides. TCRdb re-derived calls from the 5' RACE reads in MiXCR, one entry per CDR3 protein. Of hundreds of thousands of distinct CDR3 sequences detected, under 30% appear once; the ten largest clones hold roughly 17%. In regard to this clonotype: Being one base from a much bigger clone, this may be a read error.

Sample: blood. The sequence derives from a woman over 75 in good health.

CDR3 sequence (DNA): TGCAGTGCTAGGGGGGAACTAGCTTCCAATGAGCAGTACTTC. Amino acid sequence: CSARGELASNEQYF. The chain combines TRBV20-1 with TRBJ2-5, with D possibly being TRBD2 (6 bases). This CDR3 comprises 14 residues. V shed 3 bases and J shed 11 bases, with 22 bases lying between them. Germline-derived CDR1 and CDR2 are DFQATT and SNEGSKA (reference sequence).